A selection of T cell receptor beta chains follows, all from one sample in a study of cytomegalovirus exposure and HLA in healthy donors. Assay used: immunoSEQ multiplex PCR; TCRdb lists only in-frame clones, some missing. Of about 170,000 clones detected, roughly 85% appear once; the ten largest clones hold around 2.5%. The sequenced sample was PBMCs. Every receptor here comes from a man aged 30-40 years in good health and CMV-seropositive. The CDR3 runs from the conserved cysteine through the conserved F or W. The D gene is left open where the match is weak. Only some rows state a clone size, as once, few, many or a class for expanded clones.

j_gene	abundance	v_gene	d_gene	CDR3nt	CDR3aa
TRBJ2-5	NA	TRBV10-3	TRBD2	TGTGCCATCAGTGGGAAGGGTAGCGGGGAAGAGACCCAGTACTTC	CAISGKGSGEETQYF
TRBJ2-1	NA	TRBV27	NA	TGTGCCAGCAGTTCTCCCTCCCAGGGAATAAGAGATCAGTTCTTC	CASSSPSQGIRDQFF
TRBJ1-1	NA	TRBV30	NA	TGTGCCTGGAGTGTTCACCGGGGGTCGGCTGAAGCTTTCTTT	CAWSVHRGSAEAFF
TRBJ2-1	NA	TRBV9	TRBD1	TGTGCCAGCAGCGGGACAGGGAGTGTGGGTCTGAATGAGCAGTTCTTC	CASSGTGSVGLNEQFF
TRBJ1-1	once	TRBV15	TRBD1	TGTGCCACCAGCAGACCACGGACAGGGTTGAACACTGAAGCTTTCTTT	CATSRPRTGLNTEAFF
TRBJ2-1	once	TRBV10-3	NA	TGTGCCATCAGTGACCCCGGGAGAGGCCGGGATGAGCAGTTCTTC	CAISDPGRGRDEQFF
TRBJ2-1	NA	TRBV13	NA	TGTGCCAGCAGCTTAGACCAGGTCAACCACAATGAGCAGTTCTTC	CASSLDQVNHNEQFF
TRBJ1-2	NA	TRBV5-5	NA	TGTGCCAGCAGCTTGATACAGGTCGATGGCTACACCTTC	CASSLIQVDGYTF
TRBJ1-1	NA	TRBV7-9	NA	TGTGCCAGCAGCTTAGAGCCAGGGAGGGTGAACACTGAAGCTTTCTTT	CASSLEPGRVNTEAFF
TRBJ1-1	few	TRBV7-9	TRBD1	TGTGCCAGCAGCGCACAGGGGCCAAACACTGAAGCTTTCTTT	CASSAQGPNTEAFF
TRBJ2-1	NA	TRBV6-5	NA	TGTGCCAGCAGCACCGATTTGGAGCCCGGCGATGAGCAGTTCTTC	CASSTDLEPGDEQFF
TRBJ2-2	NA	TRBV4-1	NA	TGCGCCAGCAGCCAAGATGGGGGGAAATGGGAGCTGTTTTTT	CASSQDGGKWELFF
TRBJ2-1	NA	TRBV27	TRBD2	TGTGCCAGCAGTTTCCTTGGGGTAACGGGAGGCACTTACAATGAGCAGTTCTTC	CASSFLGVTGGTYNEQFF
TRBJ1-1	NA	TRBV4-3	NA	TGCGCCAGCAGCCAAGCGCGAGGGTACGCTGAAGCTTTCTTT	CASSQARGYAEAFF
TRBJ2-3	NA	TRBV6-1	NA	TGTGCCTCCAGGGGCCCAGGGAGCACAGATACGCAGTATTTT	CASRGPGSTDTQYF
TRBJ1-2	once	TRBV30	NA	TGTGCCTGGAGTGTACACTCTACAGGGTTAGGGAGCCTATATGGCTACACCTTC	CAWSVHSTGLGSLYGYTF
TRBJ1-1	NA	TRBV13	TRBD1	TGTGCCAGCACCCCAGGGACAGACGGCACTGAAGCTTTCTTT	CASTPGTDGTEAFF
TRBJ1-5	NA	TRBV7-8	TRBD1	TGTGCCAGCAGCTTGGGGACAGGGGGGGGTCAGCCCCAGCATTTT	CASSLGTGGGQPQHF
TRBJ2-1	NA	TRBV7-9	NA	TGTGCCAGCAGCCCCCAAGACAGGTTCAATGAGCAGTTCTTC	CASSPQDRFNEQFF
TRBJ2-2	NA	TRBV7-6	NA	TGTGCCAGCAGCCCCCTGCGCGGGGAGGACAACACCGGGGAGCTGTTTTTT	CASSPLRGEDNTGELFF